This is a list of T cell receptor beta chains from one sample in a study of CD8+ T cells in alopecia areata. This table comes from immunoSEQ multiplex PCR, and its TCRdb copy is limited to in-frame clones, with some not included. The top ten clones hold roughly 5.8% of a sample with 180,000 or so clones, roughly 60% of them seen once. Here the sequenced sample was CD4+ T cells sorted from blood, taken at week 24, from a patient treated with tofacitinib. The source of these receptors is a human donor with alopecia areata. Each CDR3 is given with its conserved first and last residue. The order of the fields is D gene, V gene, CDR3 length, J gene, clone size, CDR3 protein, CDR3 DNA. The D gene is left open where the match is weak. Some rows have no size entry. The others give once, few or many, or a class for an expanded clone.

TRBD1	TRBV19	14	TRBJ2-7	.	CASSIGQGVHEQYF	TGTGCCAGTAGTATCGGACAGGGGGTCCACGAGCAGTACTTC
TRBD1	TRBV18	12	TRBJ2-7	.	CASSPTRQGLDF	TGTGCCAGCTCCCCGACGCGACAGGGCTTGGACTTC
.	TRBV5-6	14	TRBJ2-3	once	CASSPGLGTDTQYF	TGTGCCAGCAGCCCGGGACTCGGCACAGATACGCAGTATTTT
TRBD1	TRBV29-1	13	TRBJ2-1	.	CSALDRARNEQFF	TGCAGCGCTCTGGACAGGGCCCGCAATGAGCAGTTCTTC
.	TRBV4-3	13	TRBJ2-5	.	CASSPTIQETQYF	TGCGCCAGCAGCCCGACGATACAAGAGACCCAGTACTTC
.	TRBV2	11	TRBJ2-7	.	CASSTGPQEYF	TGTGCCAGCAGCACGGGACCCCAGGAGTACTTC
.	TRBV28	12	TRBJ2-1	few	CASSLLRNEQFF	TGTGCCAGCAGTTTGCTCCGCAATGAGCAGTTCTTC
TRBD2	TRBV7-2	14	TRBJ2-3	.	CASSERGGPDTQYF	TGTGCCAGCAGTGAGCGGGGGGGCCCAGATACGCAGTATTTT
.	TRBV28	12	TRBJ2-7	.	CASKAYSYEQYF	TGTGCCAGCAAGGCGTACTCCTACGAGCAGTACTTC
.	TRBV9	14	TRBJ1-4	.	CASSVVGSGEKLFF	TGTGCCAGCAGCGTAGTTGGGTCCGGTGAAAAACTGTTTTTT
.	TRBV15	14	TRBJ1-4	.	CATSRVIQVGKLFF	TGTGCCACCAGCAGAGTTATCCAAGTGGGAAAACTGTTTTTT
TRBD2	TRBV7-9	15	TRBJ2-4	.	CASSRTSTAKNIQYF	TGTGCCAGCAGCAGGACTAGCACCGCCAAAAACATTCAGTACTTC
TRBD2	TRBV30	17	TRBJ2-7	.	CAWSVYIGSGRPHEQYF	TGTGCCTGGAGTGTATATATTGGTAGCGGGAGACCCCACGAGCAGTACTTC
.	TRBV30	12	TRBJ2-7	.	CAWKGGNYEQYF	TGTGCCTGGAAGGGGGGCAACTACGAGCAGTACTTC
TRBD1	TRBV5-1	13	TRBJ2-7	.	CASSIGQAYEQYF	TGCGCCAGCAGCATCGGACAGGCCTACGAGCAGTACTTC
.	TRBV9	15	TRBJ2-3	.	CASSGNVVSTDTQYF	TGTGCCAGCAGCGGGAATGTAGTTAGCACAGATACGCAGTATTTT
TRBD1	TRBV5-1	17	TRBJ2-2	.	CASSPNTGTANTGELFF	TGCGCCAGCAGCCCCAATACCGGGACAGCGAACACCGGGGAGCTGTTTTTT
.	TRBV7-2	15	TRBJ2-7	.	CASSLEPGIQYEQYF	TGTGCCAGCAGCTTAGAACCCGGGATTCAGTACGAGCAGTACTTC
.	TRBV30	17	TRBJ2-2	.	CAWSVRVGIGNTGELFF	TGTGCCTGGAGTGTACGTGTGGGGATAGGGAACACCGGGGAGCTGTTTTTT
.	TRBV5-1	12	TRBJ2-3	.	CASSLESDTQYF	TGCGCCAGCAGCTTGGAGTCCGATACGCAGTATTTT
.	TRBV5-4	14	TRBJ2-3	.	CASSFLIDTDTQYF	TGTGCCAGCAGCTTCCTCATAGATACAGATACGCAGTATTTT
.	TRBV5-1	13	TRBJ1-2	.	CASSQDPGYGYTF	TGCGCCAGCAGCCAAGATCCAGGCTATGGCTACACCTTC
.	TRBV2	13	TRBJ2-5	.	CASSEVETSAQYF	TGTGCCAGCAGTGAGGTGGAGACGTCGGCCCAGTACTTC
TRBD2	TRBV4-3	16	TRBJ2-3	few	CASSQGASGSTDTQYF	TGCGCCAGCAGCCAAGGGGCTAGCGGGAGTACAGATACGCAGTATTTT
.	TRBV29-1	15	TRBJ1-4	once	CSVAGRAGSNEKLFF	TGCAGCGTTGCCGGCCGGGCAGGCTCTAATGAAAAACTGTTTTTT
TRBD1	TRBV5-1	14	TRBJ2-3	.	CASSPTGSTDTQYF	TGCGCCAGCAGCCCGACAGGGAGCACAGATACGCAGTATTTT
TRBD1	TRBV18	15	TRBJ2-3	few	CASSLRTGGTDTQYF	TGTGCCAGCTCACTACGGACAGGGGGAACAGATACGCAGTATTTT
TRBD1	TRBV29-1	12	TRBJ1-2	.	CSVEKTGEGYTF	TGCAGCGTTGAAAAGACAGGGGAAGGCTACACCTTC
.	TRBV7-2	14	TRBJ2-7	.	CASSLMGDIIEQYF	TGTGCCAGCAGCTTAATGGGGGATATCATCGAGCAGTACTTC
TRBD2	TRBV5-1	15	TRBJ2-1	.	CASTIAGGSYNEQFF	TGCGCCAGTACCATAGCGGGAGGTTCCTACAATGAGCAGTTCTTC
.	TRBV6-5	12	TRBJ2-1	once	CASSPRNREQFF	TGTGCCAGCAGTCCCCGAAACCGTGAGCAGTTCTTC
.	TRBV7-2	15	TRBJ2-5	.	CASCKQGGVEETQYF	TGTGCCAGCTGCAAACAGGGTGGGGTTGAAGAGACCCAGTACTTC
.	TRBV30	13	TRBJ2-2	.	CAWSVGRAGELFF	TGTGCCTGGAGTGTCGGACGCGCCGGGGAGCTGTTTTTT
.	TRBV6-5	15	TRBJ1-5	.	CASSYSRRGNQPQHF	TGTGCCAGCAGTTACTCGAGACGGGGCAATCAGCCCCAGCATTTT
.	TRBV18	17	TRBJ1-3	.	CASSPLGHSVSGNTIYF	TGTGCCAGCTCACCACTGGGGCACAGTGTCTCTGGAAACACCATATATTTT
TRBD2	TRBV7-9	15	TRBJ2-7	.	CASSSTSGGSYEQYF	TGTGCCAGCAGTTCGACTAGCGGGGGGTCCTACGAGCAGTACTTC
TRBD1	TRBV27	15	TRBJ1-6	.	CASTLTGVSNSPLHF	TGTGCCAGCACCCTGACAGGGGTGTCCAATTCACCCCTCCACTTT
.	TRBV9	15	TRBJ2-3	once	CASSVAPARTDTQYF	TGTGCCAGCAGCGTAGCCCCCGCGCGCACAGATACGCAGTATTTT
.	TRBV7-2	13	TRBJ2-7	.	CASRTTFSYEQYF	TGTGCCAGCAGGACGACTTTCTCCTACGAGCAGTACTTC
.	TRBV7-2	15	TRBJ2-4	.	CASSLRLGGENIQYF	TGTGCCAGCAGCTTAAGGTTGGGGGGAGAAAACATTCAGTACTTC
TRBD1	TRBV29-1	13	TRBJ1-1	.	CSVSGGLNTEAFF	TGCAGCGTTTCAGGGGGCTTAAACACTGAAGCTTTCTTT
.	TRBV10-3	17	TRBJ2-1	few	CAISEFGTGADDNEQFF	TGTGCCATCAGTGAGTTCGGGACTGGCGCCGACGACAATGAGCAGTTCTTC
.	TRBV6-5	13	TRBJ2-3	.	CASSAEGVDTQYF	TGTGCCAGCAGCGCCGAGGGGGTAGATACGCAGTATTTT
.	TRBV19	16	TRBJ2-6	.	CASSIARRSGANVLTF	TGTGCCAGTAGTATCGCTCGTCGCTCTGGGGCCAACGTCCTGACTTTC
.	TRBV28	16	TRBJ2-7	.	CASSSLPGHRSYEQYF	TGTGCCAGCAGTTCCCTCCCGGGACACCGCTCCTACGAGCAGTACTTC
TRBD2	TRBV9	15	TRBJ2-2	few	CASSVAGGPTGELFF	TGTGCCAGCAGCGTAGCGGGGGGGCCGACCGGGGAGCTGTTTTTT
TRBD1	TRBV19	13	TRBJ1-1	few	CASRDQGDTEAFF	TGTGCCAGTAGAGACCAGGGGGACACTGAAGCTTTCTTT
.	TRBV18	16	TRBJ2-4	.	CASSLGPSTSKNIQYF	TGTGCCAGCTCCCTCGGGCCGTCAACCTCCAAAAACATTCAGTACTTC
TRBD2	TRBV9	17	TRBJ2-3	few	CASSAGTSGDYADTQYF	TGTGCCAGCAGCGCCGGGACTAGCGGGGACTATGCAGATACGCAGTATTTT
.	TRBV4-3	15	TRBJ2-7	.	CASSQDTRGSYEQYF	TGCGCCAGCAGCCAAGACACTAGGGGGTCCTACGAGCAGTACTTC
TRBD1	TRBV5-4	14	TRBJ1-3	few	CASSLEQGENTIYF	TGTGCCAGCAGCTTGGAACAGGGGGAAAACACCATATATTTT
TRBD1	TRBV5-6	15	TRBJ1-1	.	CASSRKPTGGFAAFF	TGTGCCAGCAGCCGTAAACCGACAGGGGGGTTCGCAGCTTTCTTT
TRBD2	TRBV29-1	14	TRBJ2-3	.	CSVEKGRGTDTQYF	TGCAGCGTTGAAAAGGGGAGGGGAACAGATACGCAGTATTTT
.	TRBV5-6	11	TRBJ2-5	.	CASSRQETQYF	TGTGCCAGCAGCCGCCAAGAGACCCAGTACTTC